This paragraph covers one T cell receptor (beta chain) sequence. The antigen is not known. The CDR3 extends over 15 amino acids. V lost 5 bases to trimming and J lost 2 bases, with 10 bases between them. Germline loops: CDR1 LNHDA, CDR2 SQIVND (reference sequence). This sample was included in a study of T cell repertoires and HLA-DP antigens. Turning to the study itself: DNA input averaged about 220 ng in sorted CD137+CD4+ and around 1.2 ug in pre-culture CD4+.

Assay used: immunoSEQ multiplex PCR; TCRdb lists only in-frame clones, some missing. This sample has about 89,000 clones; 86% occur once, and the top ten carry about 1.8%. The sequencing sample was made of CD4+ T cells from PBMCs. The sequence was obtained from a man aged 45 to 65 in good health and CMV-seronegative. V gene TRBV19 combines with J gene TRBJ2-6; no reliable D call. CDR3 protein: CASSPRTPGANVLTF. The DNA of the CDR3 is TGTGCCAGTAGTCCCCGGACCCCTGGGGCCAACGTCCTGACTTTC. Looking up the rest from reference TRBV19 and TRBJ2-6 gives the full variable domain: DGGITQSPKYLFRKEGQNVTLSCEQNLNHDAMYWYRQDPGQGLRLIYYSQIVNDFQKGDIAEGYSVSREKKESFPLTVTSAQKNPTAFYLCASSPRTPGANVLTFGAGSRLTVL.